Below are 28 T cell receptor beta chains sequenced from a single sample in a study of cytomegalovirus exposure and HLA in healthy donors. Vbeta (60) and Jbeta (13) primers were used in the PCR. Repertoires were generated with immunoSEQ multiplex PCR, while TCRdb's copy carries only in-frame clones and drops some. The sample carries some 200,000 clones, roughly 80% recorded once. Input material: PBMCs. All receptors derive from a man aged 35 to 55 in good health and CMV-seropositive.

The chain uses TRBV5-6 and TRBJ2-7; 9 nucleotides agree with TRBD1. The CDR3 is 14 amino acids. Germline CDR1 and CDR2: SGHDT and YYEEEE. Trimming removed 2 bases from V and 4 bases from J; junction bases left unmatched: 4. As DNA, the CDR3 is TGTGCCAGCAGCTTCGGGACAGGGAGATACGAGCAGTACTTC. It yields the protein CASSFGTGRYEQYF.

For the CDR3, the DNA is TGTGCCATCAGTTCCGGAGGGGGGGGGAGCCAGGCTTTCTTT. Translated: CAISSGGGGSQAFF. The V gene is TRBV10-3, the J gene TRBJ1-1; D perhaps matches TRBD1 (6 bases). Trimming took 5 bases from V and 11 from J, leaving 21 bases between them. Germline V gene lookup returns CDR1 ENHRY and CDR2 SYGVKD. The CDR3 covers 14 residues.

This clone was observed at least ten times. One end of the junction varies from germline; a read error may be responsible. The chain is built from TRBV7-7 and TRBJ2-2; TRBD2 is a possible D gene (6 bases). Germline assignment: CDR1 SSHAT and CDR2 FNYEAQ (reference sequence). The CDR3 loop spans 14 amino acids. The DNA for the CDR3 is TGTGCTAGCAGCTTAGCGTTAGCGGCCGGGGAGCTGTTTTTT. Its translation: CASSLALAAGELFF.

The chain's CDR3 is CASSLTSGGRNYNEQFF. CDR3 bases: TGTGCCAGCAGCTTGACTAGCGGGGGGAGAAATTACAATGAGCAGTTCTTC. The genes are TRBV7-8 and TRBJ2-1; 13 bases align to TRBD2. The CDR3 runs 17 residues. Trimming removed 3 bases from V and 4 bases from J; junction bases left unmatched: 6. Germline CDR1 SGHVS, CDR2 FQNEAQ. Together with reference TRBV7-8 and TRBJ2-1, the CDR3 gives the full variable domain: GAGVSQSPRYKVAKRGQDVALRCDPISGHVSLFWYQQALGQGPEFLTYFQNEAQLDKSGLPSDRFFAERPEGSVSTLKIQRTQQEDSAVYLCASSLTSGGRNYNEQFFGPGTRLTVL.

The chain uses TRBV14 and TRBJ2-7; 7 bases agree with TRBD2. V gave up 3 bases and J gave up 7 bases; unmatched junction bases: 12. The CDR3 runs 15 residues. Germline loops: CDR1 SGHDN, CDR2 FVKESK. The chain's CDR3 is CASSHRTGPGGEQYF. In DNA form, the CDR3 reads TGTGCCAGCAGCCATCGGACGGGACCGGGGGGTGAGCAGTACTTC. Full variable domain (outside the CDR3, taken from reference TRBV14 and TRBJ2-7): EAGVTQFPSHSVIEKGQTVTLRCDPISGHDNLYWYRRVMGKEIKFLLHFVKESKQDESGMPNNRFLAERTGGTYSTLKVQPAELEDSGVYFCASSHRTGPGGEQYFGPGTRLTVT.

The genes are TRBV2 and TRBJ2-3; D is perhaps TRBD2 (5 bases). Germline assignment: CDR1 SNHLY and CDR2 FYNNEI. The length of the CDR3 is 14 residues. Trimming removed 4 bases from V and 4 bases from J, with 12 bases in between. CDR3 DNA: TGTGCCAGCAGTGTAGACGCGAGGGCAGATACGCAGTATTTT. It yields the protein CASSVDARADTQYF.

This chain uses TRBV7-6 with TRBJ2-1, with 9 bases aligning to TRBD2. The V gene's germline CDR1 is SGHVS and CDR2 FNYEAQ. J gave up 6 bases and V 7 bases, and 13 bases lay outside the gene matches. CDR3 length: 16 residues. For the CDR3, the DNA is TGTGCCAGCACCGGAGGGGGGCGGGGGGGCCCCAATGAGCAGTTCTTC. Its translation: CASTGGGRGGPNEQFF.

This chain links TRBV7-2 with TRBJ1-3; no clear D. Per the germline V gene, CDR1 is SGHTA and CDR2 is FQGNSA. Trimming removed 4 bases from V and 4 bases from J, with 2 bases in between. The CDR3 extends over 11 amino acids. This chain's CDR3 is CASSSGNTIYF. DNA of the CDR3: TGTGCCAGCAGCTCAGGAAACACCATATATTTT.

CDR3 loop: CASSLAGRITEAFF. The DNA for the CDR3 is TGTGCCAGCAGCTTAGCGGGGAGGATCACTGAAGCTTTCTTT. The chain is built from TRBV11-2 and TRBJ1-1; D is unresolved. Trimming pared 1 base from V and 4 bases from J, leaving 10 bases between. The germline CDR1 and CDR2 sequences are SGHAT and FQNNGV. The length of the CDR3 is 14 residues.

The CDR3 is CASDPGGGNEQFF. The CDR3 bases are TGTGCCAGCGACCCCGGAGGTGGCAATGAGCAGTTCTTC. The J gene is TRBJ2-1, the V gene TRBV6-4, with TRBD2 as a possible D gene (5 bases). Germline-derived CDR1 and CDR2 are MRHNA and SNTAGT. V lost 8 bases and J 6 bases, leaving 14 bases between the germline ends. This CDR3 region has 13 residues.

This clone was observed once. The rearrangement links TRBV7-2 to TRBJ2-5, with 11 bases matching TRBD2. The DNA end is a closer match to TRBJ2-7, so the J assignment may be wrong. The CDR3 runs to 15 residues. CDR1 SGHTA and CDR2 FQGNSA come from the germline V gene. In DNA form, the CDR3 reads TGTGCCAGCAGCTTAAGACTAGCGGGACCCTACGAGCAGTACTTC. It yields the protein CASSLRLAGPYEQYF.

The chain carries TRBV7-9 and TRBJ2-1; TRBD2 agrees at 12 bases. Germline CDR1 is SEHNR and CDR2 is FQNEAQ (reference sequence). CDR3 length equals 15 residues. Trimming took 5 bases from V and 8 from J; bases not matched to a gene: 7. CDR3 in DNA: TGTGCCAGCAGCCGAACTAGCGGGGGGCTGGATGAGCAGTTCTTC. This codes for CASSRTSGGLDEQFF.

V is TRBV11-3 and J is TRBJ2-5; a possible D gene is TRBD1 (6 bases). This CDR3 spans 17 amino acids. The germline CDR1 and CDR2 sequences are SGHNT and YENEEA. V gave up 2 bases and J gave up 5 bases, with 21 bases separating them. The DNA of the CDR3 is TGTGCCAGCAGCTTAACCCTGCGAACAGGGAGTCGGGAGACCCAGTACTTC. It is translated as CASSLTLRTGSRETQYF.

This chain links TRBV18 with TRBJ2-7, with D possibly being TRBD2 (7 bases). V lost 5 bases, J lost 0 bases, and 23 bases lay in between. Germline V gene lookup returns CDR1 KGHSH and CDR2 LQKENI. The CDR3 is 18 amino acids. The DNA for the CDR3 is TGTGCCAGCTCAACATTCCCGGGGGGCAGGGGAGGCTCCTACGAGCAGTACTTC. This translates into CASSTFPGGRGGSYEQYF.

The gene calls are TRBV19 and TRBJ1-1, with TRBD1 as a possible D gene (6 bases). V was pared by 5 bases and J by 7 bases, with 11 bases between. This CDR3 is 12 amino acids long. Germline CDR1 is LNHDA and CDR2 is SQIVND (reference sequence). CDR3 amino acids: CASSLGHGEAFF. The CDR3 bases are TGTGCCAGTAGTTTGGGACATGGTGAAGCTTTCTTT. Combining the CDR3 with reference TRBV19 and TRBJ1-1 gives the whole variable domain DGGITQSPKYLFRKEGQNVTLSCEQNLNHDAMYWYRQDPGQGLRLIYYSQIVNDFQKGDIAEGYSVSREKKESFPLTVTSAQKNPTAFYLCASSLGHGEAFFGQGTRLTVV.

This clone was seen a few times. The chain carries TRBV7-9 and TRBJ2-2; weak D call: TRBD1 (5 bases). Germline V gene sequence: CDR1 SEHNR, CDR2 FQNEAQ (reference sequence). With 5 bases removed from V and 6 bases from J, the gap between germline ends came to 13 bases. This CDR3 is built from 14 residues. CDR3 in amino acids: CASSNQGSAGELFF. In DNA form, the CDR3 reads TGTGCCAGCAGCAACCAGGGTTCGGCCGGGGAGCTGTTTTTT.

This chain uses TRBV7-9 with TRBJ2-5, with 7 bases fitting TRBD1. The CDR3 loop spans 16 amino acids. From germline, CDR1 is SEHNR and CDR2 FQNEAQ (reference sequence). V trimming: 2 bases; J trimming: 5 bases; junction bases outside the gene matches: 11. Here the CDR3 reads CASSLIGGGRRETQYF. CDR3 nucleotide sequence: TGTGCCAGCAGCTTAATAGGGGGCGGGCGAAGGGAGACCCAGTACTTC.

The rearrangement links TRBV11-1 to TRBJ1-2; D call uncertain. Germline V CDR1 and CDR2: SGHAT, FQDESV (reference sequence). Between the trimmed V and J ends, which lost 0 bases and 0 bases, there was a span of 14 bases. The CDR3 extends over 17 amino acids. CDR3 loop: CASSLARRETTNYGYTF. In DNA, the CDR3 is TGTGCCAGCAGCTTAGCGCGTCGGGAGACGACTAACTATGGCTACACCTTC. Variable domain in full (rest from reference TRBV11-1 and TRBJ1-2): EAEVAQSPRYKITEKSQAVAFWCDPISGHATLYWYRQILGQGPELLVQFQDESVVDDSQLPKDRFSAERLKGVDSTLKIQPAELGDSAMYLCASSLARRETTNYGYTFGSGTRLTVV.

Only one count was recorded for this clone. V is TRBV23-1 and J is TRBJ2-1; weak D call: TRBD1 (6 bases). TRBV23-1 qualifies as an ORF whose function is uncertain. The length of the CDR3 is 14 residues. Trimming took off 3 bases at V and 10 bases at J, with 16 bases between the two ends. This CDR3 reads CASSQTGRGFEQFF. DNA of the CDR3: TGCGCCAGCAGTCAGACAGGCCGAGGGTTCGAGCAGTTCTTC.

This chain connects TRBV10-1 to TRBJ2-5; the D is unclear. V dropped 0 bases and J dropped 5 bases, with 13 bases sitting between them. Germline lookup yields CDR1 WNHNN and CDR2 SYGVQD (reference sequence). This CDR3 spans 15 amino acids. This CDR3 is CASSESGASGETQYF. The CDR3, as DNA: TGCGCCAGCAGTGAGTCCGGAGCCTCCGGGGAGACCCAGTACTTC.

The chain uses TRBV9 and TRBJ1-4; D perhaps matches TRBD1 (6 bases). V was shortened by 0 bases and J by 8 bases, with 8 bases between the two germline ends. CDR3 length: 13 amino acids. Germline lookup yields CDR1 SGDLS and CDR2 YYNGEE. In nucleotides, the CDR3 is TGTGCCAGCAGCGTAGACCAGGGGGAAAAACTGTTTTTT. Protein product: CASSVDQGEKLFF. Complete variable domain (other parts from reference TRBV9 and TRBJ1-4): DSGVTQTPKHLITATGQRVTLRCSPRSGDLSVYWYQQSLDQGLQFLIQYYNGEERAKGNILERFSAQQFPDLHSELNLSSLELGDSALYFCASSVDQGEKLFFGSGTQLSVL.

The chain is built from TRBV19 and TRBJ1-2; tentative D call: TRBD1 (5 bases). Germline lookup yields CDR1 LNHDA and CDR2 SQIVND (reference sequence). The CDR3 loop spans 14 amino acids. V was cut by 5 bases and J by 2 bases, with 12 bases left in between. CDR3 protein: CASSPGHSNYGYTF. The CDR3 bases are TGTGCCAGTAGTCCCGGACATTCGAACTATGGCTACACCTTC. Variable domain in full (rest from reference TRBV19 and TRBJ1-2): DGGITQSPKYLFRKEGQNVTLSCEQNLNHDAMYWYRQDPGQGLRLIYYSQIVNDFQKGDIAEGYSVSREKKESFPLTVTSAQKNPTAFYLCASSPGHSNYGYTFGSGTRLTVV.

This clone was counted between two and nine times. This sequence joins TRBV28 and TRBJ2-7; D unclear. The germline gives CDR1 MDHEN, CDR2 SYDVKM. V gave up 3 bases and J gave up 7 bases, with 10 bases separating them. The CDR3 loop spans 12 amino acids. CDR3 DNA: TGTGCCAGCAGTTTTACCGGTGGTGAGCAGTACTTC. It translates to CASSFTGGEQYF. The full variable domain, completed using reference TRBV28 and TRBJ2-7, is DVKVTQSSRYLVKRTGEKVFLECVQDMDHENMFWYRQDPGLGLRLIYFSYDVKMKEKGDIPEGYSVSREKKERFSLILESASTNQTSMYLCASSFTGGEQYFGPGTRLTVT.

The chain links TRBV11-2 to TRBJ2-7, with D uncertain. V was shortened by 1 base and J by 3 bases, with 7 bases between the two germline ends. Germline CDR1 is SGHAT and CDR2 is FQNNGV. The CDR3 is 13 residues long. In nucleotides, the CDR3 is TGTGCCAGCAGCTTAGTACACCACTACGAGCAGTACTTC. As protein: CASSLVHHYEQYF.

This chain links TRBV7-6 with TRBJ2-7; 8 nucleotides align to TRBD1. Germline lookup yields CDR1 SGHVS and CDR2 FNYEAQ. The CDR3 has 15 residues. The V gene end was trimmed by 4 bases and the J gene end by 3 bases; junction bases not matched to a gene: 8. The CDR3 loop reads CASSSDRGTSYEQYF. In DNA, the CDR3 is TGTGCCAGCAGCTCCGACAGGGGCACAAGCTACGAGCAGTACTTC. The whole variable domain, filled in from reference TRBV7-6 and TRBJ2-7, reads GAGVSQSPRYKVTKRGQDVALRCDPISGHVSLYWYRQALGQGPEFLTYFNYEAQQDKSGLPNDRFSAERPEGSISTLTIQRTEQRDSAMYRCASSSDRGTSYEQYFGPGTRLTVT.

Concerning this clone itself: At one end, the junction sequence differs from germline, possibly due to a read error. The rearrangement uses TRBV6-1 and TRBJ2-6; D is perhaps TRBD1 (6 bases). Germline assignment: CDR1 MNHNS and CDR2 SASEGT. CDR3 length equals 16 residues. The CDR3 here is CANSAPTGTGANVLTF. CDR3 in DNA: TGTGCCAACAGTGCCCCTACAGGGACTGGGGCCAACGTCCTGACTTTC.

The gene calls are TRBV2 and TRBJ2-3, with TRBD2 matching 9 bases. Unmatched junction bases numbered 5, after V lost 5 bases and J lost 8 bases. The CDR3 sequence is 13 residues long. CDR1 is SNHLY and CDR2 is FYNNEI in the germline V gene. The CDR3 DNA follows: TGTGCCAGCAGTCTAGCGGGGCGGGGTACGCAGTATTTT. It codes for CASSLAGRGTQYF. The full variable domain, in which reference TRBV2 and TRBJ2-3 provide the parts outside the CDR3, is EPEVTQTPSHQVTQMGQEVILRCVPISNHLYFYWYRQILGQKVEFLVSFYNNEISEKSEIFDDQFSVERPDGSNFTLKIRSTKLEDSAMYFCASSLAGRGTQYFGPGTRLTVL.

This chain connects TRBV7-2 to TRBJ2-1, with 11 nucleotides matching TRBD2. V was pared by 5 bases and J by 6 bases, with 12 bases of the junction left unmatched. Germline loops: CDR1 SGHTA, CDR2 FQGNSA. The CDR3 spans 17 residues. CDR3 sequence: CASSPDPRLAGGNEQFF. The CDR3 DNA sequence: TGTGCCAGCAGCCCCGACCCAAGGCTAGCGGGGGGCAATGAGCAGTTCTTC.